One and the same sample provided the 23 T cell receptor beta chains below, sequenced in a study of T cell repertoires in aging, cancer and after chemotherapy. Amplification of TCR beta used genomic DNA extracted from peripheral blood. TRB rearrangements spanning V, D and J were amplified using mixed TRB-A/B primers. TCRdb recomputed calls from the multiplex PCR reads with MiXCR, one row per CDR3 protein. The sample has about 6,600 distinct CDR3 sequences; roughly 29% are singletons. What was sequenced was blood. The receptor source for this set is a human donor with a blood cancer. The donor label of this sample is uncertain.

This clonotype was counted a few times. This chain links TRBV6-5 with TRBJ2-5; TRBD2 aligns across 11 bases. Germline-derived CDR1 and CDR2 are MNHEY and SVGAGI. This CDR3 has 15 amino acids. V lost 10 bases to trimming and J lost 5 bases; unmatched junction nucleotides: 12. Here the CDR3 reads CAIKKGLAAWETQYF. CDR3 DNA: TGTGCCATCAAAAAGGGACTAGCGGCGTGGGAGACCCAGTACTTC.

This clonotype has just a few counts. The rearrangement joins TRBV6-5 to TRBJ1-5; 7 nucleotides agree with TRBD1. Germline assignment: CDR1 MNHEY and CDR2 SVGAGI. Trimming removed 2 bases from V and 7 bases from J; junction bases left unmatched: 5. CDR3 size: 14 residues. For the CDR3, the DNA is TGTGCCAGCAGTTACGAGGGGGCAGACCAGCCCCAGCATTTT. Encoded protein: CASSYEGADQPQHF.

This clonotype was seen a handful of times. CDR3 bases: TGTGCCAGCAGCAGAGGACAGACCTATAATTCACCCCTCCACTTT. Translating gives CASSRGQTYNSPLHF. The V and J genes are TRBV5-6 and TRBJ1-6, with D possibly TRBD1 on 6 matching bases. Trimming pared 4 bases from V and 2 bases from J, leaving 10 bases between. The CDR3 is 15 amino acids. Germline CDR1 is SGHDT and CDR2 is YYEEEE.

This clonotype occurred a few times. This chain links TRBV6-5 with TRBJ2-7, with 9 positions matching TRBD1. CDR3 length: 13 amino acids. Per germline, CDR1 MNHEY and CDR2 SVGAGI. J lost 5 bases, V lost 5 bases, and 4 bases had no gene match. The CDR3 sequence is CASSGDREDEQYF. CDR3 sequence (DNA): TGTGCCAGCAGTGGGGACAGGGAGGACGAGCAGTACTTC.

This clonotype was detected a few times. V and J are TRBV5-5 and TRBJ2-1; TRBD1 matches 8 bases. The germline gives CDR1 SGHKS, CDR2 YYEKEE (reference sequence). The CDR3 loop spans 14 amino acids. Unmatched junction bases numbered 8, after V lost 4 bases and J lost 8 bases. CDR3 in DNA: TGTGCCAGCAGCAGCCCCCAGGGGGCCCATGAGCAGTTCTTC. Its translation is CASSSPQGAHEQFF.

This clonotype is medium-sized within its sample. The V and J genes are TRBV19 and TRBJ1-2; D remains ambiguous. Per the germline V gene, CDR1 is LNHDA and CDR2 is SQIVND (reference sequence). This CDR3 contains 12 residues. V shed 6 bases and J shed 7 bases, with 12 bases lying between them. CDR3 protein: CASSYGGFGYTF. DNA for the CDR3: TGTGCCAGTAGCTACGGAGGGTTTGGCTACACCTTC.

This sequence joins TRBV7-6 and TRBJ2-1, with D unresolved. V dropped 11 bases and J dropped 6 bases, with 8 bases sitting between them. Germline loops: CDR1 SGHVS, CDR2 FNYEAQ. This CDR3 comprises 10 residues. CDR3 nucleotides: TGTGCCTCCGGTACCAATGAGCAGTTCTTC. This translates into CASGTNEQFF.

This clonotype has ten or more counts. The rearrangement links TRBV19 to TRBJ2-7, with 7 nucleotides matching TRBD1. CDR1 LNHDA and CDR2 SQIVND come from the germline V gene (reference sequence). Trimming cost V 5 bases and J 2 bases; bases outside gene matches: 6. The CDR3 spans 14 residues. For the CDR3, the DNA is TGTGCCAGTAGTCGCCGGACAGGCACCTACGAGCAGTACTTC. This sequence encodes CASSRRTGTYEQYF.

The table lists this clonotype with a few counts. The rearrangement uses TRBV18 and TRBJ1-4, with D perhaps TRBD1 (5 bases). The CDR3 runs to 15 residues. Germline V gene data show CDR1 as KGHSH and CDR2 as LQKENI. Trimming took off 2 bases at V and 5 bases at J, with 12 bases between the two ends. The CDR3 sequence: CASSPSVAGNEKLFF. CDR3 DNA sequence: TGTGCCAGCTCACCATCGGTAGCAGGGAATGAAAAACTGTTTTTT.

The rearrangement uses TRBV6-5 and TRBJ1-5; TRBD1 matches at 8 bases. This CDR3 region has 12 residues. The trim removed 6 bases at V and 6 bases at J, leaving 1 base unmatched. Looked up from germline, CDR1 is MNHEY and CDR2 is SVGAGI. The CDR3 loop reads CASSDRGQPQHF. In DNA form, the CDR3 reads TGTGCCAGCAGCGACAGGGGTCAGCCCCAGCATTTT.

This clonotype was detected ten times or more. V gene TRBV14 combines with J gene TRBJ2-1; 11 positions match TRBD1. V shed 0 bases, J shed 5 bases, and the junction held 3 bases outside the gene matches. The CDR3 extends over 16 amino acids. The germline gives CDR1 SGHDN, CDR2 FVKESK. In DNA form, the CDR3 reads TGTGCCAGCAGCCAAGATCCGGGACAGGGGGACAATGAGCAGTTCTTC. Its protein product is CASSQDPGQGDNEQFF. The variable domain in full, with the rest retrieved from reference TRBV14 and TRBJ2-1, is EAGVTQFPSHSVIEKGQTVTLRCDPISGHDNLYWYRRVMGKEIKFLLHFVKESKQDESGMPNNRFLAERTGGTYSTLKVQPAELEDSGVYFCASSQDPGQGDNEQFFGPGTRLTVL.

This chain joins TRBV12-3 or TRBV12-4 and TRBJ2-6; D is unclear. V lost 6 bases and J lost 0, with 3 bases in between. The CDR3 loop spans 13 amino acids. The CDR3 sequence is CASRVSGANVLTF. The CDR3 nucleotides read TGTGCCAGCAGGGTCTCTGGGGCCAACGTCCTGACTTTC.

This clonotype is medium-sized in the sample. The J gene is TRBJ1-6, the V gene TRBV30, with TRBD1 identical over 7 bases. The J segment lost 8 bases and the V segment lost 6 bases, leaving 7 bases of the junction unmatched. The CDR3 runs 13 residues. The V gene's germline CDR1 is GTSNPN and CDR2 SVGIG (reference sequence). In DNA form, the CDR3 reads TGTGCCTGCCGCAGGGGGTTTGATTCACCCCTCCACTTT. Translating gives CACRRGFDSPLHF.

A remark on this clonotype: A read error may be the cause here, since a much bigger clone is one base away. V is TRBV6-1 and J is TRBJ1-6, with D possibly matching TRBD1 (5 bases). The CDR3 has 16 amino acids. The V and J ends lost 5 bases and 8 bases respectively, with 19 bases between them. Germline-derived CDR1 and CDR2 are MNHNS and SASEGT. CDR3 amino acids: CASSPPGWRMDSPLHF. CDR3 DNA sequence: TGTGCCAGCAGTCCCCCAGGGTGGAGGATGGATTCACCCCTCCACTTT.

The DNA for the CDR3 is TGTGCCATCAGGGACAGGGGGTATAATTCACCCCTCCACTTT. This encodes CAIRDRGYNSPLHF. The rearrangement links TRBV10-3 to TRBJ1-6; 10 bases match TRBD1. CDR1 and CDR2 from the germline V gene are ENHRY and SYGVKD. This CDR3 comprises 14 residues. The ends lost 6 bases at V and 4 bases at J; junction bases unmatched: 0.

CDR3 coding DNA: TGTGCCAGCAGTGATGTCTCAATTAAGACAGCCTTACCCTCTGGGGCCAACGTCCTGACTTTC. As protein: CASSDVSIKTALPSGANVLTF. This chain uses TRBV2 with TRBJ2-6, with D tentatively TRBD1 (5 bases). V lost 3 bases and J 0 bases, leaving 24 bases between the germline ends. The germline gives CDR1 SNHLY, CDR2 FYNNEI. The CDR3 extends over 21 amino acids. Drawing the rest from reference TRBV2 and TRBJ2-6, the complete variable domain is EPEVTQTPSHQVTQMGQEVILRCVPISNHLYFYWYRQILGQKVEFLVSFYNNEISEKSEIFDDQFSVERPDGSNFTLKIRSTKLEDSAMYFCASSDVSIKTALPSGANVLTFGAGSRLTVL.

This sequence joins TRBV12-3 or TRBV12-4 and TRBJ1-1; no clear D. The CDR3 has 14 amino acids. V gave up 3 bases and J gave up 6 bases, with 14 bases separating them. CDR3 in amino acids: CASSFDARSSEAFF. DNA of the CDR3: TGTGCCAGCAGTTTCGATGCAAGGAGTTCTGAAGCTTTCTTT.

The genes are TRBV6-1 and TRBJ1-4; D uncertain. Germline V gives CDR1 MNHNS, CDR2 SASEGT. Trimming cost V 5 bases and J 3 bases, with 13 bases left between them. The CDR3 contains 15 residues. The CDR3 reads CASSYSETANEKLFF. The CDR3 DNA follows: TGTGCCAGCAGTTACTCGGAGACCGCTAATGAAAAACTGTTTTTT.

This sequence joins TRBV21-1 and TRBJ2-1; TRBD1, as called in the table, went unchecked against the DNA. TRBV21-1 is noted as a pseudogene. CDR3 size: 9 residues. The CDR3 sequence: CARGTGQFF. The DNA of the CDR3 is TGTGCCAGGGGGACAGGGCAGTTCTTC.

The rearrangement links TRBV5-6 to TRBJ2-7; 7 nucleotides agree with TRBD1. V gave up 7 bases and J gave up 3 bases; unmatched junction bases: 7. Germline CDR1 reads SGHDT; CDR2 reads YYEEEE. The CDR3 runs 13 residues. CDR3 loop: CASGVGQNYEQYF. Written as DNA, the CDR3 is TGTGCCAGCGGGGTGGGACAGAACTACGAGCAGTACTTC.

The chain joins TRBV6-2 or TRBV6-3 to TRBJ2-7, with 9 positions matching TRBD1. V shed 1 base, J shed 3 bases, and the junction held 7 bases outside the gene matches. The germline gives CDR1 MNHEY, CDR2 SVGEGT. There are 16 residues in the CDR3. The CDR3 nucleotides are TGTGCCAGCAGTTACTATACACCGGGACAGGGCTACGAGCAGTACTTC. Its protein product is CASSYYTPGQGYEQYF.

CDR3 sequence reads: CASSLASTGPGTDTQYF. CDR3 sequence (DNA): TGTGCCAGCAGCTTAGCGTCAACGGGGCCGGGCACAGATACGCAGTATTTT. The rearrangement joins TRBV7-6 to TRBJ2-3; D is possibly TRBD1 or TRBD2 (5 bases each). Germline V gene sequence: CDR1 SGHVS, CDR2 FNYEAQ. The CDR3 extends over 17 amino acids. V was clipped by 0 bases and J by 1 base, with 14 bases between them.

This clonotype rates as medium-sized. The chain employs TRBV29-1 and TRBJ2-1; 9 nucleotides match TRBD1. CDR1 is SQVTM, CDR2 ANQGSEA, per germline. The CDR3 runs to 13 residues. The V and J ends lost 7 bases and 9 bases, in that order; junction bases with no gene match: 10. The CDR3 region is CSAPGQGSSEQFF. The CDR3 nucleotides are TGCAGCGCCCCGGGACAGGGATCTTCTGAGCAGTTCTTC.